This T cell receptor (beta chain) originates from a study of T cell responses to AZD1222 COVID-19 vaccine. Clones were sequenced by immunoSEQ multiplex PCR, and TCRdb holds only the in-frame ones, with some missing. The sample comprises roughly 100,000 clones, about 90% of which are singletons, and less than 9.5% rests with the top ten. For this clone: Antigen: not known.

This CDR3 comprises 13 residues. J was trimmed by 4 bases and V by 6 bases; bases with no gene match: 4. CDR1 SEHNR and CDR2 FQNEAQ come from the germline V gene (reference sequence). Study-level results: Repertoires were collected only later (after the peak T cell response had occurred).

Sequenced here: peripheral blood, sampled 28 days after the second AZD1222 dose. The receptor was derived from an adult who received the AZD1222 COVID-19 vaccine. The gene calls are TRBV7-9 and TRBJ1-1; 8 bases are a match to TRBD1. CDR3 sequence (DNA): TGTGCCAGCAGACACAGGGGGATCACTGAAGCTTTCTTT. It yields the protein CASRHRGITEAFF.